The table lists the clone carrying this T cell receptor beta chain with a few counts. Its antigen is undetermined. This sample was included in a study of PD-1 blockade in classical Hodgkin lymphoma. Across the whole study: Patients were dosed intravenously with nivolumab at 3 mg/kg every 2 weeks. Whole-study findings and limits: What caused the repertoire differences, perhaps disease activity or prior therapy, remains undefined. Newly diagnosed patients had diversity similar to the baseline diversity of complete responders.

V lost 4 bases to trimming and J lost 4 bases, with 23 bases between them. The CDR3 totals 17 residues. The germline V gene encodes CDR1 SGHNT and CDR2 YYREEE (reference sequence). As to time point: cycle 4 day 1 (C4D1), after more than five weeks of nivolumab. With no exception, relapse followed autologous stem cell transplantation in all patients, and brentuximab vedotin exposure varied. Complete response, partial response or progressive disease made up the best responses. Clones were read by immunoSEQ multiplex PCR, and TCRdb kept only the in-frame ones, dropping some. The data show under 40,000 clones, roughly four fifths seen once.

This chain uses TRBV5-4 with TRBJ1-1; D is perhaps TRBD1 (6 bases). Material: peripheral blood mononuclear cells (PBMCs), obtained before the fourth cycle of nivolumab. The receptor was derived from a human donor with classical Hodgkin lymphoma. CDR3 amino acids: CASSPARTVVIGTEAFF. The CDR3 coding sequence is TGTGCCAGCAGCCCCGCACGGACAGTAGTCATCGGCACTGAAGCTTTCTTT. The variable domain in full, completed from reference TRBV5-4 and TRBJ1-1, reads ETGVTQSPTHLIKTRGQQVTLRCSSQSGHNTVSWYQQALGQGPQFIFQYYREEENGRGNFPPRFSGLQFPNYSSELNVNALELDDSALYLCASSPARTVVIGTEAFFGQGTRLTVV.